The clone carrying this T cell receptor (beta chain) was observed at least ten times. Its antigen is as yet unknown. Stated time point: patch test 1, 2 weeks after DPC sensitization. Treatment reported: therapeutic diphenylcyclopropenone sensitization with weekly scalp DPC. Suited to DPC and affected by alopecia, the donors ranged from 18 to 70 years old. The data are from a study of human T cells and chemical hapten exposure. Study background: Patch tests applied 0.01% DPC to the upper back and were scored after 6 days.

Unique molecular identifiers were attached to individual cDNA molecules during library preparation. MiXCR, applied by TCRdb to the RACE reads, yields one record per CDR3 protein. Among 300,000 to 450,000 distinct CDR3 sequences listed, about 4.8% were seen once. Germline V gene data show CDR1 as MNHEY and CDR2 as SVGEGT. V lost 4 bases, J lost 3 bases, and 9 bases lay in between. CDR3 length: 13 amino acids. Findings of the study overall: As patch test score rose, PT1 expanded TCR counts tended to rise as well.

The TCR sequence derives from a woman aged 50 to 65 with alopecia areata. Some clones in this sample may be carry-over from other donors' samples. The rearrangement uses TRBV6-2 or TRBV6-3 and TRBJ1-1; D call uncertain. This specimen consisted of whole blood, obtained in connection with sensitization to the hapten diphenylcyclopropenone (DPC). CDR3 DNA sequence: TGTGCCAGCAGTTCCCAGGAATACACTGAAGCTTTCTTT. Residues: CASSSQEYTEAFF.